These 23 T cell receptor beta chains share one sample of origin, sequenced in a study of early T cells in non-severe SARS-CoV-2 infection. TCRdb processed the 5' RACE reads anew with MiXCR; each CDR3 protein has one entry. The repertoire holds roughly 25,000 distinct CDR3 sequences, with about 4.5% as singletons. Material: whole blood. These receptors all come from an adult who was a healthcare worker with PCR-confirmed SARS-CoV-2 infection or an uninfected control (not recorded which).

The rearrangement links TRBV7-9 to TRBJ2-2; D remains unclear. The V gene's germline CDR1 is SEHNR and CDR2 FQNEAQ (reference sequence). The V end lost 5 bases, the J end lost 0 bases, and 13 bases lay between the germline ends. The CDR3 has 16 amino acids. The CDR3 loop is CASSRIIPANTGELFF. CDR3 in DNA: TGTGCCAGCAGCCGCATAATACCTGCGAACACCGGGGAGCTGTTTTTT.

A note on this clonotype: At one end the junction does not follow the germline gene, possibly because of a read error. The chain combines TRBV20-1 with TRBJ1-1; perhaps TRBD1 as D (6 bases). The CDR3 extends over 15 amino acids. Germline CDR1 reads DFQATT; CDR2 reads SNEGSKA (reference sequence). The CDR3 bases are TGTAGTGCTGGACTCCCTGGGGGGGCAAGCACTGAAGCTTTCTTT. Translating gives CSAGLPGGASTEAFF.

This clonotype appeared many times. The chain is built from TRBV19 and TRBJ2-1, with D perhaps assigned TRBD1 or TRBD2 (5 bases each). V lost 3 bases to trimming and J lost 15 bases, with 24 bases between them. The germline gives CDR1 LNHDA, CDR2 SQIVND (reference sequence). This CDR3 spans 15 amino acids. CDR3 nucleotide sequence: TGTGCCAGTAGTATCCAATTTACGGCGCCGGGACCCCCGTTCTTC. The encoded protein is CASSIQFTAPGPPFF.

Only a few counts were recorded for this clonotype. Here the CDR3 DNA reads TGTGCCACCGCTAAGTCCTCTGGGGCCAACGTCCTGACTTTC. Its translation: CATAKSSGANVLTF. V and J are TRBV11-2 and TRBJ2-6, with D uncertain. Trimming stripped 10 bases from V and 0 bases from J, with 10 bases between. The CDR3 length is 14 residues. The germline V gene has CDR1 SGHAT and CDR2 FQNNGV.

This clonotype was seen at least ten times. The chain combines TRBV7-6 with TRBJ2-5; 7 bases fit TRBD1. J lost 5 bases, V lost 5 bases, and 5 bases had no gene match. This CDR3 has 13 amino acids. Germline assignment: CDR1 SGHVS and CDR2 FNYEAQ. In DNA, the CDR3 is TGTGCCAGCAGCCGAGGGGGCGCCGAGACCCAGTACTTC. It encodes CASSRGGAETQYF.

This clonotype was observed many times. The CDR3 sequence is CASTDGYGSQETQYF. In DNA form, the CDR3 reads TGTGCCAGCACCGACGGGTACGGGAGTCAAGAGACCCAGTACTTC. The chain has TRBV18 and TRBJ2-5, with TRBD2 as a possible D gene (6 bases). The CDR3 consists of 15 residues. Germline V gene sequence: CDR1 KGHSH, CDR2 LQKENI. V shed 8 bases and J shed 2 bases, with 18 bases lying between them.

This clonotype was seen at least ten times. V is TRBV12-3 or TRBV12-4 and J is TRBJ2-7; 9 nucleotides align to TRBD2. The trim removed 7 bases at V and 1 base at J, leaving 5 bases unmatched. The CDR3 totals 14 residues. In DNA form, the CDR3 reads TGTGCCAGCAAGAGTAGCGGGAGTTCCTACGAGCAGTACTTC. This codes for CASKSSGSSYEQYF.

This clonotype was detected many times. The CDR3, as DNA: TGTGCCAGCACCTCCTTTGGACGGGTCTCCTACAATGAGCAGTTCTTC. Translation: CASTSFGRVSYNEQFF. The chain combines TRBV7-2 with TRBJ2-1; D gene uncertain. Germline values: CDR1 SGHTA, CDR2 FQGNSA. This CDR3 is built from 16 residues. V was trimmed by 7 bases and J by 0 bases, leaving 16 bases between them. The full variable domain, in which reference TRBV7-2 and TRBJ2-1 provide the parts outside the CDR3, is GAGVSQSPSNKVTEKGKDVELRCDPISGHTALYWYRQSLGQGLEFLIYFQGNSAPDKSGLPSDRFSAERTGGSVSTLTIQRTQQEDSAVYLCASTSFGRVSYNEQFFGPGTRLTVL.

This clonotype has at least ten counts. The J gene is TRBJ2-2, the V gene TRBV6-1; TRBD2 agrees at 8 bases. The CDR3 loop spans 16 amino acids. V shed 4 bases and J 3 bases; nucleotides not matched to a gene: 7. The germline gives CDR1 MNHNS, CDR2 SASEGT. The DNA for the CDR3 is TGTGCCAGCAGTGTAAAGACTAGCGAGTACACCGGGGAGCTGTTTTTT. The encoded protein is CASSVKTSEYTGELFF.

The sample holds many counts of this clonotype. The chain combines TRBV6-2 or TRBV6-3 with TRBJ1-1; TRBD1 matches at 9 bases. The CDR3 is 13 amino acids. CDR1 is MNHEY and CDR2 is SVGEGT in the germline V gene. After removal of 4 bases from V and 5 bases from J, the junction contained 2 bases not matched to a gene. As DNA, the CDR3 is TGTGCCAGCAGTTGGACAGGGGAGACTGAAGCTTTCTTT. The encoded protein is CASSWTGETEAFF.

There are many counts of this clonotype. The chain joins TRBV20-1 to TRBJ2-7; 7 positions match TRBD2. The germline V gene has CDR1 DFQATT and CDR2 SNEGSKA (reference sequence). Unmatched junction bases numbered 12, after V lost 8 bases and J lost 5 bases. The CDR3 has 13 amino acids. The CDR3 DNA is TGCAGTTTACGCGGGAGAGTCTTCCACGAGCAGTACTTC. As protein: CSLRGRVFHEQYF.

This clonotype was found many times. The chain has TRBV6-6 and TRBJ1-1; TRBD1 aligns across 10 bases. Looked up from germline, CDR1 is MNHNY and CDR2 is SVGAGI (reference sequence). This CDR3 has 13 residues. V was clipped by 9 bases and J by 0 bases; unmatched bases: 1. The CDR3 DNA reads TGTGCCAGTGGGACAGGGGTGAACACTGAAGCTTTCTTT. As protein: CASGTGVNTEAFF.

The table lists this clonotype with many counts. The chain carries TRBV11-2 and TRBJ2-1; D remains unclear. V dropped 0 bases and J dropped 7 bases, with 7 bases sitting between them. This CDR3 has 13 amino acids. Germline V gene data show CDR1 as SGHAT and CDR2 as FQNNGV. For the CDR3, the DNA is TGTGCCAGCAGCTTAGATTTAGGGAATGAGCAGTTCTTC. Protein product: CASSLDLGNEQFF.

This clonotype was recorded many times. The rearrangement links TRBV7-9 to TRBJ2-2; tentative D call: TRBD1 (5 bases). Trimming left V 2 bases short and J 7 bases short, with 11 bases between. The germline CDR1 and CDR2 sequences are SEHNR and FQNEAQ (reference sequence). The CDR3 covers 14 residues. CDR3 coding DNA: TGTGCCAGCAGCTTAACTGGGGCGATCGGGGAGCTGTTTTTT. The encoded protein is CASSLTGAIGELFF.

Turning to this clonotype: A clone one base away is much larger, so this may be a read error. The chain has TRBV11-2 and TRBJ1-6; maybe TRBD1 (5 bases). Trimming took 7 bases from V and 14 from J, leaving 21 bases between them. CDR3 length: 14 amino acids. CDR1 is SGHAT and CDR2 is FQNNGV in the germline V gene. The CDR3 is CASTTSSDRIALHF. Written as DNA, the CDR3 is TGTGCCAGCACCACGTCTTCAGACAGAATAGCCCTCCACTTT.

The chain has TRBV7-9 and TRBJ2-3; TRBD2 matches at 9 bases. Unmatched junction bases numbered 11, after V lost 7 bases and J lost 3 bases. Looked up from germline, CDR1 is SEHNR and CDR2 is FQNEAQ (reference sequence). The CDR3 runs to 16 residues. In nucleotides, the CDR3 is TGTGCCAGCACCCCTCCGGGGCTAGCGGGAACAGATACGCAGTATTTT. This gives the protein CASTPPGLAGTDTQYF.

V and J are TRBV5-1 and TRBJ1-1; the D is unclear. This CDR3 comprises 13 residues. Trimming pared 4 bases from V and 6 bases from J, leaving 13 bases between. Germline values: CDR1 SGHRS, CDR2 YFSETQ. The CDR3 coding sequence is TGCGCCAGCAGCCCGTCGATGGAGGCTGAAGCTTTCTTT. Its translation is CASSPSMEAEAFF.

By its share, this clonotype is medium-sized. V gene TRBV27 combines with J gene TRBJ2-1; weak D call: TRBD2 (5 bases). The CDR3 has 16 residues. Germline CDR1 MNHEY, CDR2 SMNVEV (reference sequence). V lost 3 bases, J lost 10 bases, and 22 bases lay in between. CDR3 coding DNA: TGTGCCAGCAGTTTGGGCCTGGCGGGCGGGCCTGACGAGCAGTTCTTC. It translates to CASSLGLAGGPDEQFF.

This sequence joins TRBV7-2 and TRBJ2-5; possibly TRBD2 for D (6 bases). Germline CDR1 and CDR2: SGHTA and FQGNSA. The length of the CDR3 is 14 residues. Trimming left V 4 bases short and J 1 base short, with 10 bases between. DNA for the CDR3: TGTGCCAGCAGCTGGGGGGACTCCCAAGAGACCCAGTACTTC. Translated, it gives CASSWGDSQETQYF. The variable domain in full, completed from reference TRBV7-2 and TRBJ2-5, reads GAGVSQSPSNKVTEKGKDVELRCDPISGHTALYWYRQSLGQGLEFLIYFQGNSAPDKSGLPSDRFSAERTGGSVSTLTIQRTQQEDSAVYLCASSWGDSQETQYFGPGTRLLVL.

This chain joins TRBV20-1 and TRBJ1-6; the D gene is possibly TRBD1 (6 bases). The germline gives CDR1 DFQATT, CDR2 SNEGSKA (reference sequence). This CDR3 region has 12 residues. V lost 5 bases and J 9 bases, leaving 11 bases between the germline ends. The CDR3 sequence is CSAYLQGSPLHF. The CDR3, as DNA: TGCAGTGCTTACCTACAGGGTTCACCCCTCCACTTT.

In this sample, this clonotype turned up many times. V usage is TRBV4-3 and J usage is TRBJ2-7; D might be TRBD1 (6 bases). Germline loops: CDR1 LGHNA, CDR2 YSLEER. The CDR3 is 15 amino acids. Trimming left V 1 base short and J 9 bases short, with 19 bases between. As DNA, the CDR3 is TGCGCCAGCAGCCAAGTCGGGACATCCTCTATAGGGCAGTACTTC. As protein: CASSQVGTSSIGQYF.

The table lists this clonotype with many counts. The CDR3 sequence is CASTNRVSYNEQFF. The CDR3 nucleotides are TGTGCCAGCACAAACAGGGTGTCCTACAATGAGCAGTTCTTC. The V and J genes are TRBV7-2 and TRBJ2-1; D might be TRBD1 (6 bases). Germline CDR1 and CDR2: SGHTA and FQGNSA. Trimming cost V 7 bases and J 1 base, with 11 bases left between them. This CDR3 contains 14 residues.

This clonotype showed up many times. This chain links TRBV5-4 with TRBJ1-1; no clear D. The V end was cut by 2 bases, the J end by 0 bases, with 2 bases between. In germline, CDR1 is SGHNT, CDR2 YYREEE (reference sequence). This CDR3 spans 12 amino acids. Here the CDR3 DNA reads TGTGCCAGCAGCTTCGTGAACACTGAAGCTTTCTTT. Translated, it gives CASSFVNTEAFF.